Below are 26 T cell receptor beta chains sequenced from a single sample in a study of blood T cells in healthy people across ages. It was with a sample-barcoded 5' primer and a J-beta primer mix that a second PCR of roughly 7 to 12 cycles was run. TCRdb reanalysed the 5' RACE reads using MiXCR and keeps one entry per CDR3 protein. The sample contains about 800,000 distinct CDR3 sequences, roughly 25% of which appear only once. The same specimen was also included in a second study, on T cells of mothers and their children.

Sequenced sample: blood. These receptors all stem from a boy aged 5-17 years in good health.

The chain employs TRBV5-1 and TRBJ1-2; 10 nucleotides line up with TRBD1. The germline CDR1 and CDR2 sequences are SGHRS and YFSETQ. After removal of 0 bases from V and 4 bases from J, the junction contained 3 bases not matched to a gene. The CDR3 extends over 15 amino acids. CDR3 sequence (DNA): TGCGCCAGCAGCTTGGACGGGACAGGGGCCTATGGCTACACCTTC. Encoded protein: CASSLDGTGAYGYTF.

V usage is TRBV20-1 and J usage is TRBJ1-1; D remains ambiguous. The germline V and J ends were trimmed by 6 bases and 1 base, with 9 bases remaining between them. The CDR3 consists of 12 residues. Germline CDR1 reads DFQATT; CDR2 reads SNEGSKA (reference sequence). The CDR3 coding sequence is TGCAGTGCCAAATCAGGGAACACTGAAGCTTTCTTT. This encodes CSAKSGNTEAFF.

The V gene is TRBV20-1, the J gene TRBJ2-5; 14 bases are shared with TRBD2. Trimming removed 0 bases from V and 3 bases from J; junction bases left unmatched: 12. The CDR3 runs to 19 residues. CDR1 is DFQATT, CDR2 SNEGSKA, per germline (reference sequence). This chain's CDR3 is CSARDVRPPTSGREETQYF. The CDR3 bases are TGCAGTGCTAGAGATGTTAGGCCCCCGACTAGCGGGAGGGAAGAGACCCAGTACTTC.

The V gene is TRBV18, the J gene TRBJ1-5, with 8 bases fitting TRBD1. The CDR3 consists of 14 residues. CDR1 and CDR2 from the germline V gene are KGHSH and LQKENI. J was trimmed by 6 bases and V by 5 bases; bases with no gene match: 6. CDR3 nucleotide sequence: TGTGCCAGCTCAGAGCAGGGGGCTCGTCAGCCCCAGCATTTT. It is translated as CASSEQGARQPQHF. Filled out from reference TRBV18 and TRBJ1-5, the complete variable domain reads NAGVMQNPRHLVRRRGQEARLRCSPMKGHSHVYWYRQLPEEGLKFMVYLQKENIIDESGMPKERFSAEFPKEGPSILRIQQVVRGDSAAYFCASSEQGARQPQHFGDGTRLSIL.

The chain recombines TRBV20-1 with TRBJ1-2, with D possibly being TRBD1 (6 bases). The CDR3 has 14 amino acids. Trimming cost V 3 bases and J 1 base, with 12 bases left between them. In germline, CDR1 is DFQATT, CDR2 SNEGSKA (reference sequence). The DNA of the CDR3 is TGCAGTGCTAGGAGGGGGGCGAGTAACTATGGCTACACCTTC. Its protein product is CSARRGASNYGYTF.

This clonotype turned up a few times. This chain connects TRBV3-1 to TRBJ2-3, with D possibly being TRBD2 (6 bases). Germline lookup yields CDR1 LGHDT and CDR2 YNNKEL (reference sequence). This CDR3 contains 15 residues. The V gene lost 7 bases and the J gene lost 2 bases, with 16 bases spanning the gap. In DNA form, the CDR3 reads TGTGCCAGCACCGACAAGGGACTTTCCACAGATACGCAGTATTTT. This translates into CASTDKGLSTDTQYF.

This chain joins TRBV12-3 or TRBV12-4 and TRBJ2-5; D possibly corresponds to TRBD2 (5 bases). Between the trimmed V and J ends, which lost 9 bases and 2 bases, there was a span of 10 bases. The CDR3 loop spans 12 amino acids. CDR3 nucleotide sequence: TGTGCCAGAGACTACCGACAAGAGACCCAGTACTTC. Amino acids: CARDYRQETQYF.

The V gene is TRBV20-1, the J gene TRBJ2-1, with D maybe TRBD1 (6 bases). Looked up from germline, CDR1 is DFQATT and CDR2 is SNEGSKA (reference sequence). V shed 5 bases and J shed 12 bases, with 20 bases lying between them. This CDR3 has 13 residues. This CDR3 reads CSAHPPGQRAQFF. The DNA of the CDR3 is TGCAGTGCTCACCCCCCGGGACAACGGGCGCAGTTCTTC.

This clonotype occurred a few times. V gene TRBV15 combines with J gene TRBJ2-7; D call uncertain. The CDR3 spans 13 residues. Trimming left V 0 bases short and J 7 bases short, with 10 bases between. CDR1 LNHNV and CDR2 YYDKDF come from the germline V gene (reference sequence). The CDR3 bases are TGTGCCACCAGCAGAGACACCTCGGGTGAGCAGTACTTC. Its translation: CATSRDTSGEQYF.

This clonotype was counted between two and nine times. The genes are TRBV20-1 and TRBJ2-3; D remains unclear. This CDR3 region has 14 residues. Trimming removed 3 bases from V and 0 bases from J, with 10 bases in between. Germline CDR1 is DFQATT and CDR2 is SNEGSKA (reference sequence). The CDR3 loop is CSASMPDSTDTQYF. CDR3 DNA: TGCAGTGCTAGTATGCCGGATAGCACAGATACGCAGTATTTT.

The chain recombines TRBV7-3 with TRBJ2-3; D is unclear. The CDR3 spans 13 residues. V was pared by 1 base and J by 5 bases, with 7 bases between. Per germline, CDR1 SGHTA and CDR2 FQGTGA. CDR3 protein: CASSLRRKDTQYF. The CDR3 nucleotides read TGTGCCAGCAGCTTAAGGCGTAAAGATACGCAGTATTTT.

In its sample, this clonotype was seen a few times. The chain links TRBV4-1 to TRBJ2-3; 10 nucleotides align to TRBD2. The CDR3 is 15 residues long. CDR1 and CDR2 from the germline V gene are MGHRA and YSYEKL. V trimming: 4 bases; J trimming: 5 bases; junction bases outside the gene matches: 6. This CDR3 reads CASSPLAGEVDTQYF. The CDR3 DNA is TGCGCCAGCAGCCCCCTAGCGGGAGAGGTAGATACGCAGTATTTT.

The chain carries TRBV27 and TRBJ1-2, with D unclear. Trimming shortened V by 0 bases and J by 8 bases, and 13 bases separated the two germline ends. From germline, CDR1 is MNHEY and CDR2 SMNVEV (reference sequence). The CDR3 is 14 amino acids. CDR3 sequence (DNA): TGTGCCAGCAGTTTATCGGGCAGTTTGGACGGCTACACCTTC. Its protein is CASSLSGSLDGYTF.

This clonotype was counted between two and nine times. CDR3 DNA: TGTGCCAGCAGCTTACCGGGACTAGCGGGAGGGCACGGGGAGCTGTTTTTT. It specifies CASSLPGLAGGHGELFF. The V gene is TRBV7-2, the J gene TRBJ2-2; TRBD2 aligns across 16 bases. Germline CDR1 SGHTA, CDR2 FQGNSA. The CDR3 has 17 amino acids. The V segment lost 2 bases and the J segment 7 bases; nucleotides outside the gene matches: 4. Full variable domain (missing parts from reference TRBV7-2 and TRBJ2-2): GAGVSQSPSNKVTEKGKDVELRCDPISGHTALYWYRQSLGQGLEFLIYFQGNSAPDKSGLPSDRFSAERTGGSVSTLTIQRTQQEDSAVYLCASSLPGLAGGHGELFFGEGSRLTVL.

A few counts support this clonotype. The rearrangement uses TRBV7-2 and TRBJ2-1, with TRBD1 identical over 9 bases. Germline trimming cut 3 bases from V and 10 bases from J; bases unmatched to any gene: 10. Germline CDR1 SGHTA, CDR2 FQGNSA. CDR3 length: 15 amino acids. This CDR3 reads CASSFVGTGTREQFF. The CDR3 DNA reads TGTGCCAGCAGCTTTGTCGGGACAGGGACCCGGGAGCAGTTCTTC.

The chain uses TRBV5-5 and TRBJ2-7; D unresolved. Germline V gene lookup returns CDR1 SGHKS and CDR2 YYEKEE (reference sequence). V gave up 4 bases and J gave up 5 bases, with 10 bases separating them. CDR3 length equals 12 residues. Here the CDR3 reads CASSRLQDEQYF. CDR3 nucleotide sequence: TGTGCCAGCAGCCGTCTTCAAGACGAGCAGTACTTC.

The chain's CDR3 is CSATSAGQGYSPLHF. For the CDR3, the DNA is TGCAGTGCAACCTCCGCGGGACAGGGATATTCACCCCTCCACTTT. V usage is TRBV20-1 and J usage is TRBJ1-6; 9 bases agree with TRBD1. Germline V gives CDR1 DFQATT, CDR2 SNEGSKA (reference sequence). The V and J ends lost 6 bases and 8 bases, in that order; junction bases with no gene match: 11. The CDR3 has 15 residues.

This clonotype was recorded once. The CDR3 coding sequence is TGTGCCAGCAGCTTAAATATCACGGGACTAGCGGGGGGAAGCTCCTACAATGAGCAGTTCTTC. Its translation: CASSLNITGLAGGSSYNEQFF. The rearrangement links TRBV7-6 to TRBJ2-1; 15 nucleotides agree with TRBD2. This CDR3 comprises 21 residues. Germline-derived CDR1 and CDR2 are SGHVS and FNYEAQ. V gave up 2 bases and J gave up 0 bases; unmatched junction bases: 11.

CDR3 loop: CASSKAPRGAGELFF. Here the CDR3 DNA reads TGTGCCAGCAGCAAAGCGCCCAGGGGTGCCGGGGAGCTGTTTTTT. V and J are TRBV21-1 and TRBJ2-2; TRBD1, the D gene given by the table, was not confirmed from the DNA. TRBV21-1 has pseudogene status. This CDR3 is 15 amino acids long.

The CDR3 region is CASRGTSDSHNGYTF. CDR3 DNA: TGTGCCAGCAGGGGGACTTCGGACAGTCACAATGGCTACACCTTC. The chain uses TRBV6-1 and TRBJ1-2; maybe TRBD1 (6 bases). CDR3 length: 15 residues. Trimming took 6 bases from V and 6 from J, leaving 20 bases between them. Germline V CDR1 and CDR2: MNHNS, SASEGT.

The sample holds many counts of this clonotype. This chain links TRBV5-1 with TRBJ2-7; D possibly corresponds to TRBD2 (6 bases). V was cut by 4 bases and J by 6 bases, with 20 bases left in between. This CDR3 region has 15 residues. Germline V lookup: CDR1 SGHRS, CDR2 YFSETQ. This CDR3 is CASSPEGIPRVEQYF. As DNA, the CDR3 is TGCGCCAGCAGCCCGGAGGGGATCCCACGGGTCGAGCAGTACTTC. Supplemented by reference TRBV5-1 and TRBJ2-7, the full variable domain reads KAGVTQTPRYLIKTRGQQVTLSCSPISGHRSVSWYQQTPGQGLQFLFEYFSETQRNKGNFPGRFSGRQFSNSRSEMNVSTLELGDSALYLCASSPEGIPRVEQYFGPGTRLTVT.

This clonotype has more than one count but fewer than ten. The chain recombines TRBV24-1 with TRBJ2-7; unclear D gene. The CDR3 has 14 amino acids. The germline V gene has CDR1 KGHDR and CDR2 SFDVKD. Trimming removed 3 bases from V and 5 bases from J, with 13 bases in between. The CDR3 region is CATSDPLSPHEQYF. The DNA for the CDR3 is TGTGCCACCAGTGATCCCCTAAGTCCCCACGAGCAGTACTTC.

A few counts support this clonotype. A read error may account for a junction end that differs from germline. This chain uses TRBV29-1 with TRBJ2-5, with TRBD1 as a possible D gene (6 bases). From germline, CDR1 is SQVTM and CDR2 ANQGSEA. The CDR3 spans 11 residues. The CDR3 loop is CSVEEGWGLGF. The CDR3 region has the DNA TGCAGCGTCGAGGAAGGTTGGGGGCTGGGTTTC. The full variable domain, in which reference TRBV29-1 and TRBJ2-5 provide the parts outside the CDR3, is SAVISQKPSRDICQRGTSLTIQCQVDSQVTMMFWYRQQPGQSLTLIATANQGSEATYESGFVIDKFPISRPNLTFSTLTVSNMSPEDSSIYLCSVEEGWGLGFGPGTRLLVL.

This clonotype appeared once. V is TRBV20-1 and J is TRBJ1-4; TRBD1 matches 9 bases. Trimming took 0 bases from V and 8 from J; bases not matched to a gene: 7. Germline V gene lookup returns CDR1 DFQATT and CDR2 SNEGSKA (reference sequence). The CDR3 consists of 15 residues. The CDR3 sequence is CSARDVDRGGEKLFF. The CDR3 DNA follows: TGCAGTGCTAGAGACGTGGACAGGGGTGGCGAAAAACTGTTTTTT.

The chain couples TRBV12-3 or TRBV12-4 to TRBJ1-2; D is ambiguous. V was clipped by 1 base and J by 3 bases, with 15 bases between them. There are 16 residues in the CDR3. CDR3 coding DNA: TGTGCCAGCAGTTTAGGTGAACGGGGATCGGACTATGGCTACACCTTC. Amino acids: CASSLGERGSDYGYTF.

The chain has TRBV6-1 and TRBJ2-7; TRBD2 agrees at 8 bases. Germline CDR1 reads MNHNS; CDR2 reads SASEGT. J gave up 2 bases and V 5 bases, and 20 bases lay outside the gene matches. CDR3 length: 19 residues. CDR3 sequence (DNA): TGTGCCAGCAGTCCGCCGGGACTAGGGGTCGGAGGCGCCCCCTACGAGCAGTACTTC. Amino acid sequence: CASSPPGLGVGGAPYEQYF.